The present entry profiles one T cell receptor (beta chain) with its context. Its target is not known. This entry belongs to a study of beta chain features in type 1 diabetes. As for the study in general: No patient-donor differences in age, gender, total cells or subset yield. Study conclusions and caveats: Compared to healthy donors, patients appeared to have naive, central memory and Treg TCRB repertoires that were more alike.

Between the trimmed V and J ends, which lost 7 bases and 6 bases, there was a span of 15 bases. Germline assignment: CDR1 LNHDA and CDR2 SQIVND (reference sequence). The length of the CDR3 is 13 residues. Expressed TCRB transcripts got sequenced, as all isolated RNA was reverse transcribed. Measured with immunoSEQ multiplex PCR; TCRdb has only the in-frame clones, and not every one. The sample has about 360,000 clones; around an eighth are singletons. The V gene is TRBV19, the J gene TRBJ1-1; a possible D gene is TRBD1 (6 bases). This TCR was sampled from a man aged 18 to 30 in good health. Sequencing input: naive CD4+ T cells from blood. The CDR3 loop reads CASKGTPGAEAFF. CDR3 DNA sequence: TGTGCCAGTAAAGGGACACCCGGGGCTGAAGCTTTCTTT.